The sequence of this T cell receptor (beta chain) was determined in a study of CD4 T cells in relation to SARS-CoV-2 and coronaviruses. Study at large: Median patient age was about 41 years, spanning 21 to 72 years.

Notes on this clone: Antigen: not known.

Clones were sequenced by immunoSEQ multiplex PCR, and TCRdb holds only the in-frame ones, with some missing. The sample yields 30,000 to 40,000 clones, more than 60% seen once. Germline loops: CDR1 LNHDA, CDR2 SQIVND (reference sequence). The V gene end was trimmed by 6 bases and the J gene end by 1 base; junction bases not matched to a gene: 9. CDR3 size: 16 residues. The chain uses TRBV19 and TRBJ1-1; 9 bases fit TRBD1. The TCR sequence derives from an adult with COVID-19. Sequenced: memory CD4+ T cells from PBMCs, cultured in vitro. CDR3 residues: CASRSRPGQGNTEAFF. In DNA form, the CDR3 reads TGTGCCAGTAGAAGTCGACCGGGACAGGGGAACACTGAAGCTTTCTTT.